Listed below are T cell receptor beta chains from one sample, sequenced in a study of blood T cell repertoires in COVID-19. Here immunoSEQ multiplex PCR was the method, and the copy in TCRdb shows in-frame clones only, minus some. The repertoire holds about 150,000 clones, with around 85% as singletons. Material for sequencing was peripheral blood. These receptor sequences come from a man aged 70-80 years with acute or convalescent COVID-19. The CDR3 runs from the conserved cysteine through the conserved F or W. The D gene is left open where the match is weak. Size values are once, few and many counts, or a class for expanded clones, and some rows have none.

d_gene: TRBD2
j_gene: TRBJ2-3
abundance: NA
v_gene: TRBV3-1/TRBV3-2
CDR3nt: TGTGCCAGCACCTCCGGGGGGGGACTCACAGATACGCAGTATTTT
CDR3aa: CASTSGGGLTDTQYF

d_gene: TRBD2
j_gene: TRBJ2-1
abundance: NA
v_gene: TRBV6-5
CDR3nt: TGTGCCAGCAGGGGACTAGCGGATGAGCAGTTCTTC
CDR3aa: CASRGLADEQFF

d_gene: NA
j_gene: TRBJ1-5
abundance: NA
v_gene: TRBV10-1
CDR3nt: TGCGCCAGCAGTGAGGGACAAGATCAGCCCCAGCATTTT
CDR3aa: CASSEGQDQPQHF

d_gene: NA
j_gene: TRBJ1-2
abundance: NA
v_gene: TRBV14
CDR3nt: TGTGCCAGCAGCCAATCCGGACAGCCCAACTATGGCTACACCTTC
CDR3aa: CASSQSGQPNYGYTF

d_gene: TRBD1
j_gene: TRBJ2-1
abundance: few
v_gene: TRBV19
CDR3nt: TGTGCCAGTAGTATTGGTGGGACAGGGGCCAATGAGCAGTTCTTC
CDR3aa: CASSIGGTGANEQFF

d_gene: NA
j_gene: TRBJ2-7
abundance: NA
v_gene: TRBV18
CDR3nt: TGTGCCAGCTCACCACTCCAGGGGACCTACGAGCAGTACTTC
CDR3aa: CASSPLQGTYEQYF

d_gene: TRBD1
j_gene: TRBJ1-1
abundance: once
v_gene: TRBV19
CDR3nt: TGTGCCAGTAACCATAACAGGGGGCGGGTGAACACTGAAGCTTTCTTT
CDR3aa: CASNHNRGRVNTEAFF

d_gene: TRBD1
j_gene: TRBJ1-4
abundance: once
v_gene: TRBV30
CDR3nt: TGTGCCTGGACCGGGACAGGCAATGAAAAACTGTTTTTT
CDR3aa: CAWTGTGNEKLFF

d_gene: NA
j_gene: TRBJ2-7
abundance: NA
v_gene: TRBV13
CDR3nt: TGTGCCAGCAGCTTAGGCCGGATAGGGGGCTACGAGCAGTACTTC
CDR3aa: CASSLGRIGGYEQYF

d_gene: TRBD2
j_gene: TRBJ2-2
abundance: NA
v_gene: TRBV14
CDR3nt: TGTGCCAGCAGCCAAAATTTATTAGCGGGAGTTACCGGGGAGCTGTTTTTT
CDR3aa: CASSQNLLAGVTGELFF

d_gene: NA
j_gene: TRBJ1-1
abundance: once
v_gene: TRBV3-1/TRBV3-2
CDR3nt: TGTGCCAGCAGCCCTCGGTTGAACACTGAAGCTTTCTTT
CDR3aa: CASSPRLNTEAFF

d_gene: NA
j_gene: TRBJ2-3
abundance: once
v_gene: TRBV7-9
CDR3nt: TGTGCCAGCAGCTCTCCCGGTTTAGCAGATACGCAGTATTTT
CDR3aa: CASSSPGLADTQYF

d_gene: TRBD1
j_gene: TRBJ1-4
abundance: NA
v_gene: TRBV3-1/TRBV3-2
CDR3nt: TGTGCCAGCAGCCAATGGGACAGCCTGAATGAAAAACTGTTTTTT
CDR3aa: CASSQWDSLNEKLFF

d_gene: NA
j_gene: TRBJ1-1
abundance: NA
v_gene: TRBV6-2/TRBV6-3
CDR3nt: TGTGCCAGCAGTTACTCGGGAGGGAACACTGAAGCTTTCTTT
CDR3aa: CASSYSGGNTEAFF

d_gene: TRBD2
j_gene: TRBJ2-1
abundance: NA
v_gene: TRBV18
CDR3nt: TGTGCCAGCTCACCCGGGGGAAGCGGGACCTACAATGAGCAGTTCTTC
CDR3aa: CASSPGGSGTYNEQFF

d_gene: TRBD1
j_gene: TRBJ1-6
abundance: NA
v_gene: TRBV7-2
CDR3nt: TGTGCCAGCACACCTGACAGGGCTCGTAATTCACCCCTCCACTTT
CDR3aa: CASTPDRARNSPLHF

d_gene: TRBD1
j_gene: TRBJ1-6
abundance: NA
v_gene: TRBV19
CDR3nt: TGTGCCAGTAGTGCCGGGACAAGGGGGCGTAATTCACCCCTCCACTTT
CDR3aa: CASSAGTRGRNSPLHF

d_gene: TRBD1
j_gene: TRBJ2-2
abundance: NA
v_gene: TRBV7-2
CDR3nt: TGTGCCAGCAGCCCCAGACAGGGGGGTTTCACCGGGGAGCTGTTTTTT
CDR3aa: CASSPRQGGFTGELFF

d_gene: NA
j_gene: TRBJ2-7
abundance: few
v_gene: TRBV7-2
CDR3nt: TGTGCCAGCAGCCCCCCAGCGCGGGTGGACTACGAGCAGTACTTC
CDR3aa: CASSPPARVDYEQYF

d_gene: TRBD2
j_gene: TRBJ2-2
abundance: NA
v_gene: TRBV6-5
CDR3nt: TGTGCCAGCAGTAGGACTAGAGGGAATCTGTTTTTT
CDR3aa: CASSRTRGNLFF

d_gene: NA
j_gene: TRBJ1-2
abundance: NA
v_gene: TRBV28
CDR3nt: TGTGCCAGCAGTCCTCAGGGCGCCAGGGGCTATGGCTACACCTTC
CDR3aa: CASSPQGARGYGYTF

d_gene: NA
j_gene: TRBJ2-1
abundance: NA
v_gene: TRBV7-9
CDR3nt: TGTGCCAGCAGCTTGGGCAGGGCTCGTAGCACCTACAATGAGCAGTTCTTC
CDR3aa: CASSLGRARSTYNEQFF

d_gene: TRBD2
j_gene: TRBJ2-3
abundance: NA
v_gene: TRBV2
CDR3nt: TGTGCCAGCAGTGAGACGGGACTAGCGGGGGGTGCTAGCACAGATACGCAGTATTTT
CDR3aa: CASSETGLAGGASTDTQYF

d_gene: NA
j_gene: TRBJ2-1
abundance: NA
v_gene: TRBV11-3
CDR3nt: TGTGCCAGCAGCTTAGCTGAGGCTATAGATGAGCAGTTCTTC
CDR3aa: CASSLAEAIDEQFF

d_gene: TRBD1
j_gene: TRBJ1-6
abundance: few
v_gene: TRBV7-9
CDR3nt: TGTGCCAGCAGGAACGACAGGGGTGTCTGGAATTCACCCCTCCACTTT
CDR3aa: CASRNDRGVWNSPLHF

d_gene: NA
j_gene: TRBJ2-5
abundance: NA
v_gene: TRBV28
CDR3nt: TGTGCCATTCGACAGGCTCTGAGGGAGACCCAGTACTTC
CDR3aa: CAIRQALRETQYF

d_gene: NA
j_gene: TRBJ2-7
abundance: once
v_gene: TRBV2
CDR3nt: TGTGCCAGCAGTGAAGTCACGACCTGGGCCCGCGAGCAGTACTTC
CDR3aa: CASSEVTTWAREQYF

d_gene: NA
j_gene: TRBJ2-2
abundance: once
v_gene: TRBV5-5
CDR3nt: TGTGCCAGCAGCTTGGTTGTCGGGTTGCGGGGGGAGCTGTTTTTT
CDR3aa: CASSLVVGLRGELFF

d_gene: NA
j_gene: TRBJ2-1
abundance: few
v_gene: TRBV11-2
CDR3nt: TGTGCCAGCAGCTTTCCCGGGGTCGGCGATGAGCAGTTCTTC
CDR3aa: CASSFPGVGDEQFF

d_gene: TRBD2
j_gene: TRBJ2-7
abundance: NA
v_gene: TRBV6-4
CDR3nt: TGTGCCAGCAGTGACCCCGGGGACAGTCCGGGACTAGCGGGAGGGCCCCACGAGCAGTACTTC
CDR3aa: CASSDPGDSPGLAGGPHEQYF

d_gene: TRBD2
j_gene: TRBJ2-7
abundance: NA
v_gene: TRBV5-4
CDR3nt: TGTGCCAGCAGCCAGGGACTAGGGGGCGAGCAGTACTTC
CDR3aa: CASSQGLGGEQYF

d_gene: NA
j_gene: TRBJ2-5
abundance: NA
v_gene: TRBV24-1
CDR3nt: TGTGCCACCAGTGATGGGGGGACAGTCCAAGAGACCCAGTACTTC
CDR3aa: CATSDGGTVQETQYF

d_gene: TRBD2
j_gene: TRBJ2-3
abundance: once
v_gene: TRBV7-8
CDR3nt: TGTGCCAGCAGCTTAAGGACTAGCGGGAGTCGCGATACGCAGTATTTT
CDR3aa: CASSLRTSGSRDTQYF

d_gene: NA
j_gene: TRBJ1-4
abundance: NA
v_gene: TRBV28
CDR3nt: TGTGCCAGCAGTTTACCGCTCGGGGATGAAAAACTGTTTTTT
CDR3aa: CASSLPLGDEKLFF